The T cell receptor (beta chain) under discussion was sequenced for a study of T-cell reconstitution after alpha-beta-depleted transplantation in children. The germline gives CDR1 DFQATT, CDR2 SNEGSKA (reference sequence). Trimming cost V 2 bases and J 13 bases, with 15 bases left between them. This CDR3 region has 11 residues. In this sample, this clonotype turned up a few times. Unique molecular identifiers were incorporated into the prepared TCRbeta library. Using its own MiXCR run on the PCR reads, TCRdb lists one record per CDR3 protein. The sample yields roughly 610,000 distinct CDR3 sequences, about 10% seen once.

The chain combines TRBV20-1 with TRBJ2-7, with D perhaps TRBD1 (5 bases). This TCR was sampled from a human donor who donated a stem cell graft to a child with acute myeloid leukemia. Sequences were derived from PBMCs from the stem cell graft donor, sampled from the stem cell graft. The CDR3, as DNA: TGCAGTGCTAGAAATGTCCAGGGTTTTTACTTC. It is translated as CSARNVQGFYF.